This is a list of T cell receptor beta chains from one sample in a study of cytomegalovirus exposure and HLA in healthy donors. TCRdb's table, derived via immunoSEQ multiplex PCR, lists solely in-frame clones and lacks some. In the table there are 85,000 to 130,000 clones, more than 75% of which are singletons. Sequencing was performed on PBMCs. These receptors all stem from a woman between 45 and 60 years old in good health and CMV-seropositive. Both conserved end residues are part of each CDR3. Each record gives: J gene, V gene, CDR3 length, CDR3 protein.

TRBJ1-1,TRBV2,14,CASTPGQGNTEAFF
TRBJ2-1,TRBV2,13,CASSVVGGGSQFF
TRBJ1-6,TRBV6-5,13,CASSYDPFRDHHF
TRBJ2-2,TRBV11-2,14,CASSGQGVSGELFF
TRBJ2-2,TRBV29-1,13,CSVGVANTGELFF
TRBJ1-2,TRBV5-6,12,CASRGDYYGYTF
TRBJ2-2,TRBV11-3,17,CASSLDRDRLNTGELFF
TRBJ2-4,TRBV27,18,CASSPGPAGVSAKNIQYF
TRBJ1-1,TRBV7-9,14,CASSFPGSSTEAFF
TRBJ1-6,TRBV7-9,16,CASSLPGQRHNSPLHF